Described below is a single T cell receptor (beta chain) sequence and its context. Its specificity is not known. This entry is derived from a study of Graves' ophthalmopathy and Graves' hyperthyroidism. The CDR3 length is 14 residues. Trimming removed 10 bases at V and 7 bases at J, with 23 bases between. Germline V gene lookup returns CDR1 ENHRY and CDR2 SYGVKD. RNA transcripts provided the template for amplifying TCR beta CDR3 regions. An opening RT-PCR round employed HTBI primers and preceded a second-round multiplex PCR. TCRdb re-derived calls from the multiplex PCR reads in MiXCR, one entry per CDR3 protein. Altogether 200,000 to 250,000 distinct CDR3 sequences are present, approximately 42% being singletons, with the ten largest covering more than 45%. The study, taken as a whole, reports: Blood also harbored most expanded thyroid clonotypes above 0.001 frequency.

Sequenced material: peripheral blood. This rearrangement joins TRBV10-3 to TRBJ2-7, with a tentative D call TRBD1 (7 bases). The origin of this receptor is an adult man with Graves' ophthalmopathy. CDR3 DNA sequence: TGTGCCAGCAGACCCAGGGGGGCGCGAGGGGAGCAGTACTTC. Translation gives CASRPRGARGEQYF.